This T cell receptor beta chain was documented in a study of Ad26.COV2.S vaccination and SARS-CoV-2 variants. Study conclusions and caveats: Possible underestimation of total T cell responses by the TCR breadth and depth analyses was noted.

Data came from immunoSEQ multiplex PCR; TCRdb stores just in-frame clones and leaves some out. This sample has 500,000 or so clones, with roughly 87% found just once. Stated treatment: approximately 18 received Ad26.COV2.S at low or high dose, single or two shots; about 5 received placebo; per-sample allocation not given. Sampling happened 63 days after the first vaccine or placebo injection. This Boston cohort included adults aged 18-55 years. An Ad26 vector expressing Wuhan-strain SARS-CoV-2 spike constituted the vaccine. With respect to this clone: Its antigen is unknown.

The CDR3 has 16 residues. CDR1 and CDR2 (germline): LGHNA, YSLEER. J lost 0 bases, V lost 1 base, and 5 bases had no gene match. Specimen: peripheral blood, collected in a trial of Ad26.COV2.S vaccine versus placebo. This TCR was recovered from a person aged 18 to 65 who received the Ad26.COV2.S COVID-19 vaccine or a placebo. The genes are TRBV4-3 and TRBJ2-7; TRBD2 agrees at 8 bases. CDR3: CASSQGVAGSSYEQYF. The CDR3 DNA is TGCGCCAGCAGCCAAGGAGTAGCGGGAAGCTCCTACGAGCAGTACTTC.